The 22 T cell receptor beta chains in this list originate from one sample, sequenced in a study of lymphopenia after photon versus proton radiotherapy. Here immunoSEQ multiplex PCR was the method, and the copy in TCRdb shows in-frame clones only, minus some. The table shows about 37,000 clones, with more than 75% occurring only once. The sequencing here drew on peripheral blood, taken from a patient treated with photon-based radiotherapy. These TCRs come from a man in his forties or fifties with gastric cancer.

The CDR3 sequence is CASSPNYRDIKVTDTQYF. In nucleotides, the CDR3 is TGTGCCAGTAGTCCCAATTACCGGGACATAAAGGTAACAGATACGCAGTATTTT. J is TRBJ2-3 and V is TRBV19; a possible D gene is TRBD1 (6 bases). Germline assignment: CDR1 LNHDA and CDR2 SQIVND (reference sequence). The CDR3 loop spans 18 amino acids. Trimming removed 5 bases from V and 3 bases from J, with 24 bases in between.

The chain combines TRBV18 with TRBJ1-4; tentatively, D is TRBD1 (6 bases). This CDR3 is 17 amino acids long. The germline V and J ends were trimmed by 3 bases and 6 bases, with 20 bases remaining between them. The V gene's germline CDR1 is KGHSH and CDR2 LQKENI. The CDR3 here is CASSPGWTDSPYEKLFF. CDR3 DNA sequence: TGTGCCAGCTCACCGGGGTGGACGGACAGCCCATATGAAAAACTGTTTTTT.

The V and J genes are TRBV6-6 and TRBJ2-7; 7 bases agree with TRBD2. The CDR3 has 14 amino acids. The germline gives CDR1 MNHNY, CDR2 SVGAGI (reference sequence). With 4 bases clipped from V and 5 bases from J, the junction kept 8 bases outside the gene matches. The chain's CDR3 is CASSLARGSDEQYF. The CDR3 region has the DNA TGTGCCAGCAGTTTGGCTCGCGGGAGCGACGAGCAGTACTTC.

The chain uses TRBV30 and TRBJ2-2, with TRBD1 identical over 9 bases. CDR3 length equals 14 residues. The trim removed 2 bases at V and 14 bases at J, leaving 12 bases unmatched. Germline values: CDR1 GTSNPN, CDR2 SVGIG (reference sequence). The CDR3 loop is CAWSPPRDRVTLFF. The DNA for the CDR3 is TGTGCCTGGAGTCCACCCCGGGACAGGGTGACACTGTTTTTT.

This chain joins TRBV4-2 and TRBJ2-5; 10 bases are a match to TRBD1. Trimming removed 4 bases from V and 5 bases from J; junction bases left unmatched: 10. In germline, CDR1 is LGHNA, CDR2 YNFKEQ. The CDR3 runs 16 residues. Here the CDR3 reads CASSRNWDRGRETQYF. Written as DNA, the CDR3 is TGTGCCAGCAGCCGAAATTGGGACAGGGGACGGGAGACCCAGTACTTC.

This chain links TRBV4-1 with TRBJ1-2; TRBD1 might be the D (5 bases). Trimming pared 2 bases from V and 8 bases from J, leaving 12 bases between. The CDR3 extends over 13 amino acids. The germline gives CDR1 MGHRA, CDR2 YSYEKL. The DNA of the CDR3 is TGCGCCAGCAGCCAACTATTTGAGGGGGGCTACACCTTC. Its translation: CASSQLFEGGYTF.

This chain joins TRBV7-9 and TRBJ2-5; possibly TRBD2 for D (5 bases). With 5 bases removed from V and 5 bases from J, the gap between germline ends came to 18 bases. The CDR3 is 15 amino acids. CDR1 and CDR2 (germline): SEHNR, FQNEAQ (reference sequence). This CDR3 is CASSPRLGAGETQYF. The CDR3 DNA reads TGTGCCAGCAGCCCGAGACTGGGCGCGGGCGAGACCCAGTACTTC. Full variable domain (outside the CDR3, taken from reference TRBV7-9 and TRBJ2-5): DTGVSQNPRHKITKRGQNVTFRCDPISEHNRLYWYRQTLGQGPEFLTYFQNEAQLEKSRLLSDRFSAERPKGSFSTLEIQRTEQGDSAMYLCASSPRLGAGETQYFGPGTRLLVL.

The V gene is TRBV6-1, the J gene TRBJ2-6; D gene ambiguous. Per the germline V gene, CDR1 is MNHNS and CDR2 is SASEGT. V shed 1 base and J shed 0 bases, with 7 bases lying between them. This CDR3 is 16 amino acids long. The CDR3 here is CASSEGYSSGANVLTF. The CDR3 DNA sequence: TGTGCCAGCAGTGAAGGGTATAGCTCTGGGGCCAACGTCCTGACTTTC.

This sequence joins TRBV9 and TRBJ2-5; TRBD2 aligns across 13 bases. V was pared by 2 bases and J by 5 bases, with 3 bases of the junction left unmatched. This CDR3 contains 15 residues. The germline gives CDR1 SGDLS, CDR2 YYNGEE. The CDR3 nucleotides read TGTGCCAGCAGCGTTCTGACTAGCGGGGGGGAGACCCAGTACTTC. Protein product: CASSVLTSGGETQYF. The full variable domain, its missing parts supplied by reference TRBV9 and TRBJ2-5, is DSGVTQTPKHLITATGQRVTLRCSPRSGDLSVYWYQQSLDQGLQFLIQYYNGEERAKGNILERFSAQQFPDLHSELNLSSLELGDSALYFCASSVLTSGGETQYFGPGTRLLVL.

The genes are TRBV30 and TRBJ2-5; unclear D gene. This CDR3 has 16 residues. Trimming took 2 bases from V and 0 from J, leaving 16 bases between them. Germline V gene lookup returns CDR1 GTSNPN and CDR2 SVGIG (reference sequence). The DNA of the CDR3 is TGTGCCTGGAGTAACGGGCTTGCAGGATACCAAGAGACCCAGTACTTC. This codes for CAWSNGLAGYQETQYF. The full variable domain, its missing parts supplied by reference TRBV30 and TRBJ2-5, is SQTIHQWPATLVQPVGSPLSLECTVEGTSNPNLYWYRQAAGRGLQLLFYSVGIGQISSEVPQNLSASRPQDRQFILSSKKLLLSDSGFYLCAWSNGLAGYQETQYFGPGTRLLVL.

The chain carries TRBV7-9 and TRBJ1-1; D remains unclear. Per the germline V gene, CDR1 is SEHNR and CDR2 is FQNEAQ (reference sequence). Trimming stripped 5 bases from V and 9 bases from J, with 19 bases between. The CDR3 runs to 14 residues. This CDR3 is CASSPRVGPEKAFF. The CDR3 DNA is TGTGCCAGCAGCCCAAGGGTTGGGCCAGAAAAAGCTTTCTTT.

This rearrangement joins TRBV5-6 to TRBJ1-4; no clear D. V shed 4 bases and J shed 5 bases, with 9 bases lying between them. The CDR3 covers 13 residues. CDR1 is SGHDT and CDR2 is YYEEEE in the germline V gene. CDR3: CASSKGRNEKLFF. CDR3 bases: TGTGCCAGCAGCAAAGGGAGGAATGAAAAACTGTTTTTT.

This sequence joins TRBV6-5 and TRBJ1-4; no definite D call. Looked up from germline, CDR1 is MNHEY and CDR2 is SVGAGI. Trimming removed 4 bases from V and 0 bases from J, with 9 bases in between. The CDR3 sequence is 15 residues long. The CDR3 DNA sequence: TGTGCCAGCAGTTGGACGCAATCAACTAATGAAAAACTGTTTTTT. Encoded protein: CASSWTQSTNEKLFF.

The chain has TRBV11-2 and TRBJ2-7; D gene ambiguous. Germline CDR1 reads SGHAT; CDR2 reads FQNNGV. V was pared by 3 bases and J by 0 bases, with 12 bases between. This CDR3 has 15 amino acids. The CDR3 bases are TGTGCCAGCAGCTTGGGCCCGGATGGCTCCTACGAGCAGTACTTC. Amino acid sequence: CASSLGPDGSYEQYF.

The chain uses TRBV5-6 and TRBJ1-4, with D possibly TRBD1 on 6 matching bases. Per the germline V gene, CDR1 is SGHDT and CDR2 is YYEEEE. Trimming took off 3 bases at V and 5 bases at J, with 20 bases between the two ends. There are 17 residues in the CDR3. The chain's CDR3 is CASSSGVWGAENEKLFF. The CDR3 DNA reads TGTGCCAGCAGCTCCGGAGTATGGGGGGCGGAGAATGAAAAACTGTTTTTT.

The rearrangement uses TRBV14 and TRBJ2-3; D is unclear. Per germline, CDR1 SGHDN and CDR2 FVKESK. The V end lost 3 bases, the J end lost 0 bases, and 16 bases lay between the germline ends. This CDR3 spans 17 amino acids. The CDR3 is CASSHFGGLSSTDTQYF. The CDR3 nucleotides read TGTGCCAGCAGCCATTTCGGCGGCTTATCTAGCACAGATACGCAGTATTTT.

The CDR3 sequence is CASSELEQYF. CDR3 sequence (DNA): TGTGCCAGCAGCGAGTTAGAGCAGTACTTC. The genes are TRBV6-1 and TRBJ2-7; unclear D gene. Germline CDR1 reads MNHNS; CDR2 reads SASEGT. V lost 6 bases and J 7 bases, leaving 7 bases between the germline ends. The CDR3 has 10 residues.

V and J are TRBV15 and TRBJ2-1; TRBD2 aligns across 9 bases. V dropped 7 bases and J dropped 8; count of bases not matched to a gene: 9. From germline, CDR1 is LNHNV and CDR2 YYDKDF (reference sequence). The CDR3 length is 14 residues. The CDR3 DNA follows: TGTGCCACCACCAGCGGGAGGTTTAACGATGAGCAGTTCTTC. It is translated as CATTSGRFNDEQFF.

The chain couples TRBV7-6 to TRBJ2-1; either TRBD1 or TRBD2 may fit D (5 bases each). V lost 1 base and J 0 bases, leaving 16 bases between the germline ends. The CDR3 has 18 amino acids. From germline, CDR1 is SGHVS and CDR2 FNYEAQ. The CDR3, as DNA: TGTGCCAGCAGCTTAGGCCCCACGAGGGGAAGCTCCTACAATGAGCAGTTCTTC. It encodes CASSLGPTRGSSYNEQFF.

Here the CDR3 DNA reads TGTGCCAGCAGTGGATCGCGACAGTATGGCTACACCTTC. This gives the protein CASSGSRQYGYTF. The rearrangement links TRBV6-6 to TRBJ1-2, with D possibly TRBD1 on 5 matching bases. The CDR3 runs to 13 residues. V lost 5 bases and J lost 5, with 12 bases in between. Per the germline V gene, CDR1 is MNHNY and CDR2 is SVGAGI (reference sequence).

The chain recombines TRBV20-1 with TRBJ2-1, with D hard to call. Germline V gene data show CDR1 as DFQATT and CDR2 as SNEGSKA (reference sequence). The CDR3 runs 10 residues. Trimming removed 3 bases at V and 6 bases at J, with 3 bases between. CDR3 sequence reads: CSASVNEQFF. Written as DNA, the CDR3 is TGCAGTGCTAGCGTCAATGAGCAGTTCTTC.

The chain uses TRBV4-1 and TRBJ2-3, with a weak D call TRBD2 (5 bases). The CDR3 runs 16 residues. V shed 1 base and J shed 3 bases, with 14 bases lying between them. CDR1 and CDR2 (germline): MGHRA, YSYEKL. CDR3 sequence reads: CASSQGDTRGTDTQYF. The CDR3 nucleotides are TGCGCCAGCAGCCAAGGAGACACCCGCGGGACAGATACGCAGTATTTT.